The source of this T cell receptor beta chain is a study of cytomegalovirus exposure and HLA in healthy donors. On the study more broadly: Out of 398 genotyped donors, about 80% belonged to the Caucasian-associated ancestry cluster.

This clone has a handful of counts. Its antigen remains unidentified. Study-level findings and limits: TCR beta V- and J-gene trimming, according to a later analysis, was linked to a missense DCLRE1C variant.

Primers included in the PCR were 60 Vbeta and 13 Jbeta primers. Assay used: immunoSEQ multiplex PCR; TCRdb lists only in-frame clones, some missing. The sample includes 110,000 or so clones, about 70% of them seen just once. Source material: PBMCs. The receptor was derived from a human donor in good health.

The CDR3 DNA is TGTGCCAGCAGTGCGATTGACAGGGGAGGGAGCAATCAGCCCCAGCATTTT. Amino acid sequence: CASSAIDRGGSNQPQHF. The chain uses TRBV6-1 and TRBJ1-5; 8 bases map to TRBD1. J was trimmed by 1 base and V by 4 bases; bases with no gene match: 9. CDR3 size: 17 residues. Germline V lookup: CDR1 MNHNS, CDR2 SASEGT.